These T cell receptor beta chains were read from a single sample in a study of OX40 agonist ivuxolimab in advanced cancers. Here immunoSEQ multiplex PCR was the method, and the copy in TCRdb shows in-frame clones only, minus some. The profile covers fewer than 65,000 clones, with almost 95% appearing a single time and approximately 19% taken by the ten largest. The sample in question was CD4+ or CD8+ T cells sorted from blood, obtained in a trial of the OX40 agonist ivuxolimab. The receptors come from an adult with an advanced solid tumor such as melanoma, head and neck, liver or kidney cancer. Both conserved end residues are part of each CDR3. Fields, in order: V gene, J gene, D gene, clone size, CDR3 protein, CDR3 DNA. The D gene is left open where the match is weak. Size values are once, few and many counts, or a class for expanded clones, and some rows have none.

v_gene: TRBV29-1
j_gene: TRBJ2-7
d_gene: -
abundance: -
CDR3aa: CSAQDSGSYEQYF
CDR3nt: TGCAGCGCTCAGGACAGCGGGTCCTACGAGCAGTACTTC

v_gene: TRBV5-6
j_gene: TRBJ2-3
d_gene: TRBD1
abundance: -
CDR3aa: CASSYGTGDTDTQYF
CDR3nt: TGTGCCAGCAGCTACGGGACAGGGGACACAGATACGCAGTATTTT

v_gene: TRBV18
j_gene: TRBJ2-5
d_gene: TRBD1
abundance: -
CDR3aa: CASSPGTGGLPDQETQYF
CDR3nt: TGTGCCAGCTCACCTGGGACAGGGGGTCTCCCTGACCAAGAGACCCAGTACTTC

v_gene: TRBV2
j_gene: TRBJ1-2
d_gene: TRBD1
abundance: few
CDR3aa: CASMGTGVGYGYTF
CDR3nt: TGTGCCAGCATGGGGACAGGGGTAGGATATGGCTACACCTTC

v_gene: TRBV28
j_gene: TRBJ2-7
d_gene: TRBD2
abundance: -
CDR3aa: CASSSERTRAYEQYF
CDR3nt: TGTGCCAGCAGTTCCGAAAGGACTAGGGCCTACGAGCAGTACTTC

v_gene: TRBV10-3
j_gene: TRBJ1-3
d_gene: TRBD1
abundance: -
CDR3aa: CAIIDRGAGNTIYF
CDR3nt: TGTGCCATCATCGACAGGGGTGCTGGAAACACCATATATTTT

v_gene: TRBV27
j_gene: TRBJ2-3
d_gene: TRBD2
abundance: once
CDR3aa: CASSLVAGGSGDTQYF
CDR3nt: TGTGCCAGCAGTTTAGTAGCGGGAGGTTCGGGAGATACGCAGTATTTT

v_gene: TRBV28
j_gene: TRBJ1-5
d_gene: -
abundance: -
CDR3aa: CASRPPPPGAGEPQHF
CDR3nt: TGTGCCAGCAGACCTCCCCCGCCGGGGGCGGGGGAGCCCCAGCATTTT

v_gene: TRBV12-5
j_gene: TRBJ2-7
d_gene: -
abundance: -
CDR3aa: CASGFPTGSSYEQYF
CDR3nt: TGTGCTAGTGGTTTCCCCACAGGGTCCTCCTACGAGCAGTACTTC

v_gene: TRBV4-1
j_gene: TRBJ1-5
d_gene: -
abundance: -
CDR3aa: CASRSREYSNQPQHF
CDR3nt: TGCGCCAGCAGATCTAGGGAGTATAGCAATCAGCCCCAGCATTTT

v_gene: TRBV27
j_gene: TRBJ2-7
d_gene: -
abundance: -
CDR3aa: CASSFTLEGEQYF
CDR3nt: TGTGCCAGCAGTTTCACCCTGGAGGGGGAGCAGTACTTC

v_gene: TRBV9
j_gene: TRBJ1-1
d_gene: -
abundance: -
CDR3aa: CASRRTLQMNTEAFF
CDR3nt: TGTGCCAGCAGAAGGACTCTTCAAATGAACACTGAAGCTTTCTTT

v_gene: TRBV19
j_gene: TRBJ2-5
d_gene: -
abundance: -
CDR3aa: CASSTKREETQYF
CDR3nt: TGTGCCAGTAGTACGAAGCGGGAAGAGACCCAGTACTTC

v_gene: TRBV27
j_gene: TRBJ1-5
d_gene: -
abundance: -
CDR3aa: CASNLLPGSNQPQHF
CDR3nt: TGTGCCAGCAACCTTCTGCCGGGAAGCAATCAGCCCCAGCATTTT

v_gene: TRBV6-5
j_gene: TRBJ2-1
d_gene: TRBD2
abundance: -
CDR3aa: CASSYKLAGLNEQFF
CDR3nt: TGTGCCAGCAGTTACAAACTAGCGGGACTGAATGAGCAGTTCTTC

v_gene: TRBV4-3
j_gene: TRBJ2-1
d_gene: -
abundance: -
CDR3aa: CASSQGISAAPTSNEQFF
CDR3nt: TGCGCCAGCAGCCAAGGGATTTCGGCGGCCCCGACGAGCAATGAGCAGTTCTTC

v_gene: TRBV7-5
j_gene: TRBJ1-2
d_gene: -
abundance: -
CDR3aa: CARSLSHRYGYTF
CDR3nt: TGTGCCAGAAGCTTATCCCATCGCTATGGCTACACCTTC

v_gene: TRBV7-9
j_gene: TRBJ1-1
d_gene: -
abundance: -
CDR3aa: CASSLAISVGRNTEAFF
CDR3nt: TGTGCCAGCAGCTTAGCGATCAGCGTCGGGAGGAACACTGAAGCTTTCTTT

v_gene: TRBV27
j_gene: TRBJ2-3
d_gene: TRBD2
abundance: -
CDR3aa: CASTYLAGVTDTQYF
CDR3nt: TGTGCCAGCACTTACCTAGCGGGGGTCACAGATACGCAGTATTTT

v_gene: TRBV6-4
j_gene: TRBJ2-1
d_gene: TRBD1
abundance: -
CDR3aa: CASSDRDRVKNEQFF
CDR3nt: TGTGCCAGCAGTGACCGGGACAGGGTGAAGAATGAGCAGTTCTTC

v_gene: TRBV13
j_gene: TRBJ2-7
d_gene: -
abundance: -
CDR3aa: CASSLDLDVEHEQYF
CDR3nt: TGTGCCAGCAGCTTAGATCTCGATGTGGAGCACGAGCAGTACTTC

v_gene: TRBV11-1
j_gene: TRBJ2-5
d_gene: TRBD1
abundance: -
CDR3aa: CASSLVTGGETQYF
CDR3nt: TGTGCCAGCAGCTTAGTTACAGGGGGAGAGACCCAGTACTTC

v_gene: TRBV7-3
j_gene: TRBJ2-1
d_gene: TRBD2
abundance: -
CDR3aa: CASSLTGPSGTYNEQFF
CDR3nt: TGTGCCAGCAGTTTGACAGGTCCTAGCGGGACCTACAATGAGCAGTTCTTC

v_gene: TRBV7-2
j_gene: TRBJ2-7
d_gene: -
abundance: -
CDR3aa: CASSWGGSYEQYF
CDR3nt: TGTGCCAGCAGCTGGGGCGGTTCCTACGAGCAGTACTTC

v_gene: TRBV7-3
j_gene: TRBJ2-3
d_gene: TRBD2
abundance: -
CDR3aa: CASTLKVLAGVGTDTQYF
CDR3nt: TGTGCCAGCACCTTAAAGGTTCTAGCGGGAGTAGGAACAGATACGCAGTATTTT

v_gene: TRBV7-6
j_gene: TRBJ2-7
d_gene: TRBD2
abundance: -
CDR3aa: CASRSGAAGDRSYEQYF
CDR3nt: TGTGCCAGCAGGTCAGGAGCAGCGGGAGATCGCTCCTACGAGCAGTACTTC

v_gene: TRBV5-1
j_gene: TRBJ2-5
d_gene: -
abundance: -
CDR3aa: CASSLDSLETQYF
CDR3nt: TGCGCCAGCAGCTTGGACAGTCTGGAGACCCAGTACTTC

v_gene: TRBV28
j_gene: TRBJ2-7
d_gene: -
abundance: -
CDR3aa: CASSSTTEHKSYEQYF
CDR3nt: TGTGCCAGCAGTTCTACGACAGAACACAAATCCTACGAGCAGTACTTC

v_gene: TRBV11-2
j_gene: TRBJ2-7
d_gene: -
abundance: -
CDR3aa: CASAVGGTYEQYF
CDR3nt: TGTGCCAGCGCCGTGGGGGGAACCTACGAGCAGTACTTC

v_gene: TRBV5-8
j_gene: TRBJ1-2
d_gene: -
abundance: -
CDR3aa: CASSLVLDYTF
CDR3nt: TGTGCCAGCAGCTTGGTCTTGGACTACACCTTC

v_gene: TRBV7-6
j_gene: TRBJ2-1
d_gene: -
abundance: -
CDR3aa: CASSLRGNEQFF
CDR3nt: TGTGCCAGCAGCTTAAGGGGTAATGAGCAGTTCTTC

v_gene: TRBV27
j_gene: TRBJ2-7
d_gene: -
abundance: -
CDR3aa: CASSLSGQGTYEQYF
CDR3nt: TGTGCCAGCAGTTTATCGGGGCAGGGTACCTACGAGCAGTACTTC

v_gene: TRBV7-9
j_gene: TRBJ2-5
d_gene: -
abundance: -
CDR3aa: CASSLRVETQYF
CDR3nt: TGTGCCAGCAGCTTAAGGGTCGAGACCCAGTACTTC

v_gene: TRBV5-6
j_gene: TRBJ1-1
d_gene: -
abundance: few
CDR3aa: CASSRTRLGGNTEAFF
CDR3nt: TGTGCCAGCAGCCGTACTCGACTTGGGGGGAACACTGAAGCTTTCTTT

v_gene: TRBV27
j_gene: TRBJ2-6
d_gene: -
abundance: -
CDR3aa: CASSLGPSGANVLTF
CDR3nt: TGTGCCAGCAGTTTGGGCCCCTCTGGGGCCAACGTCCTGACTTTC

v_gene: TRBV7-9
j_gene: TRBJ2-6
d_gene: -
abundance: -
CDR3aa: CASSPPNSGANVLTF
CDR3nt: TGTGCCAGCAGCCCGCCGAATTCTGGGGCCAACGTCCTGACTTTC

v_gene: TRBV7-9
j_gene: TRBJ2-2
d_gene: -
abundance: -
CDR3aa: CASSSGELFF
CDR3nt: TGTGCCAGCAGCTCCGGGGAGCTGTTTTTT

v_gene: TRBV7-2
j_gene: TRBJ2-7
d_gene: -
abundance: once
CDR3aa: CASSATGFGSYEQYF
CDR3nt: TGTGCCAGCAGCGCAACTGGATTCGGCTCCTACGAGCAGTACTTC

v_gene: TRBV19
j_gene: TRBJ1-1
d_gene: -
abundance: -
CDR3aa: CASMRGSGFANTEAFF
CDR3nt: TGTGCCAGTATGAGGGGTTCGGGGTTCGCGAACACTGAAGCTTTCTTT

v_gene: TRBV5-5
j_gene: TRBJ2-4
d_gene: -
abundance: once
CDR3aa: CASSLDSGLAKNIQYF
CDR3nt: TGTGCCAGCAGCTTGGATTCGGGTCTAGCCAAAAACATTCAGTACTTC

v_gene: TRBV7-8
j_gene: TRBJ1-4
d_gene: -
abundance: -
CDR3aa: CASSLWTTPGEKLFF
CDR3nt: TGTGCCAGCAGCCTATGGACGACTCCTGGTGAAAAACTGTTTTTT

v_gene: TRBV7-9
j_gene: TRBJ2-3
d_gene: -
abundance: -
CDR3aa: CASSLSVTTDTQYF
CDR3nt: TGTGCCAGCAGCTTATCCGTAACCACAGATACGCAGTATTTT

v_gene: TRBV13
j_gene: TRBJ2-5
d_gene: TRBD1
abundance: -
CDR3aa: CASSLAWGTGDETQYF
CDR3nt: TGTGCCAGCAGCTTAGCTTGGGGGACAGGGGACGAGACCCAGTACTTC

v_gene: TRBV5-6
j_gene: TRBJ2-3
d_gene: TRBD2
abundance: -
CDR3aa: CASSRGGLAGSDTQYF
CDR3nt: TGTGCCAGCAGCCGAGGAGGCCTAGCGGGTTCAGATACGCAGTATTTT

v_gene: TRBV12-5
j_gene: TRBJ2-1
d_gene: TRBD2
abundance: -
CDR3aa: CASAPLAFNNEQFF
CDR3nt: TGTGCTAGTGCCCCACTAGCGTTCAACAATGAGCAGTTCTTC

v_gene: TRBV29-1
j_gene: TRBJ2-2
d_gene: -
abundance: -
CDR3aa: CSVGETANTGELFF
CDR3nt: TGCAGCGTTGGAGAGACAGCGAACACCGGGGAGCTGTTTTTT

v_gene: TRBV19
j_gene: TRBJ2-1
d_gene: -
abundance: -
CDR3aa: CASSTWVTGNEQFF
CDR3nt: TGTGCCAGTAGTACATGGGTTACGGGCAATGAGCAGTTCTTC

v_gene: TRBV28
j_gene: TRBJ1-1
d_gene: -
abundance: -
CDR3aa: CASSLVAGLNTEAFF
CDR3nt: TGTGCCAGCAGTTTAGTTGCAGGGTTGAACACTGAAGCTTTCTTT

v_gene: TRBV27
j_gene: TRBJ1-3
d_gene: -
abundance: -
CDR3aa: CASSLGMGGTAGNTIYF
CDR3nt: TGTGCCAGCAGTTTAGGAATGGGGGGAACTGCTGGAAACACCATATATTTT

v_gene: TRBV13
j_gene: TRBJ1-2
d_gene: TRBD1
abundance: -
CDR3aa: CASSSFGQGVYGYTF
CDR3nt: TGTGCCAGCAGCTCCTTTGGACAGGGGGTCTATGGCTACACCTTC

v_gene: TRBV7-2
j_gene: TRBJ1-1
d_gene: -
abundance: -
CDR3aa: CASSFKNTEAFF
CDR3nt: TGTGCCAGCAGCTTTAAGAACACTGAAGCTTTCTTT

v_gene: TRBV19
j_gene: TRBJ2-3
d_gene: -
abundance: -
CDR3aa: CASSINPDTQYF
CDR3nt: TGTGCCAGTAGTATAAATCCTGATACGCAGTATTTT

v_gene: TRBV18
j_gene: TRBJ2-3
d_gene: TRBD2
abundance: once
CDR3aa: CASSPPVLAGTDTQYF
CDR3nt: TGTGCCAGCTCACCACCGGTACTAGCGGGAACAGATACGCAGTATTTT